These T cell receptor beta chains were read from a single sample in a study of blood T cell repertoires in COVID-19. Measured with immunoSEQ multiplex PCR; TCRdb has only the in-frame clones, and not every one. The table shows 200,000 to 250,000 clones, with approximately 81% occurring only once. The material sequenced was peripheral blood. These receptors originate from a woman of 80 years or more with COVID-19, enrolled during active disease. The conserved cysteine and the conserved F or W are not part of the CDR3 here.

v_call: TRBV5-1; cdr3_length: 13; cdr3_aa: ASSSQGGDTDTQY
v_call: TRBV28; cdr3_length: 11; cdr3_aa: ASNREQGQPQH
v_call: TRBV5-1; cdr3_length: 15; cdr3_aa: ASIPGQGISGANVLT
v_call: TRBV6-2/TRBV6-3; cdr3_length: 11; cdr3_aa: ASSYGGDGGYT
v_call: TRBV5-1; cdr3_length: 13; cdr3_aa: ASSLDGATNEKLF
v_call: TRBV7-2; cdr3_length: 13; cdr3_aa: ASSWDSRRTGELF
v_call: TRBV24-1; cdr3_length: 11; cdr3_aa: ATSRFISGTQY
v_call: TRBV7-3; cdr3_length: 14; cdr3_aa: ASSLDSGTGASGYT
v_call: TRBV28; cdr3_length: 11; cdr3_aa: ASGGSQASPLH
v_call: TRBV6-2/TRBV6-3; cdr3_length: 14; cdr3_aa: ASSRPPKGLNYEQY
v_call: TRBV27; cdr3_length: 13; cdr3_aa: ASSPWGGNAEKLF
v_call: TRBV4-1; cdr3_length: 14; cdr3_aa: ASSLRTSGNTDTQY
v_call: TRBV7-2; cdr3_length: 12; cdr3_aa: ASSLGQGKNKQF
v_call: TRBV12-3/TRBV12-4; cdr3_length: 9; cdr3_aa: ASGQYNEQF
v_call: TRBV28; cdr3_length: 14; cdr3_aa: ASSPDRGITGNTIY
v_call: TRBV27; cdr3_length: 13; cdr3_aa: ASSPGGGRTDTQY
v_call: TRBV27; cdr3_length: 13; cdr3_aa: ASSSEGAGGRELF
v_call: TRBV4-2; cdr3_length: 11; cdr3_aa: ASSPLGATPLH
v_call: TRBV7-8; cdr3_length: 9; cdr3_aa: ASSPGYEQY
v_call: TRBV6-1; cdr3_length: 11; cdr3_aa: ASSESGNYGYT
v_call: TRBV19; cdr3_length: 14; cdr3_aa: ASTPSGGLYMNEQF
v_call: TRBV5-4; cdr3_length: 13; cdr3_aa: ASSLGGQSNQPQH
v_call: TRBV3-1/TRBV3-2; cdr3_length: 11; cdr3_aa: ASSRWGEYGYT
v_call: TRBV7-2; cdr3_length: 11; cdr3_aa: ASSLSGDQPQH
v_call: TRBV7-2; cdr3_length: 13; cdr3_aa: ASSSGQGRTDTQY
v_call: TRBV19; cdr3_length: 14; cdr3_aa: ASSPRGRGGNQPQH
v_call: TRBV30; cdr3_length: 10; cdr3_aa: ASRLVIYGYT
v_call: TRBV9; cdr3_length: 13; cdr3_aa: ASSAGEPSGNTIY
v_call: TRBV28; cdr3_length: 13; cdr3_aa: ASSSHEAANYGYT
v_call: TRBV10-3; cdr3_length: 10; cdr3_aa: AISEGAGTQY
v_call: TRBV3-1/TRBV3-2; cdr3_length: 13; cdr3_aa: ASRQLAGRSGEQY
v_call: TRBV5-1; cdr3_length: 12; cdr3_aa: ASSYQGSTDTQY
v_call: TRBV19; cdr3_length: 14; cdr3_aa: ASSISGGAGTGELF
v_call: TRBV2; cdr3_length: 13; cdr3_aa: ASSEGLAVRDTQY
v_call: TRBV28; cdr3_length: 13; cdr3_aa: ASSLLGTNNQPQH
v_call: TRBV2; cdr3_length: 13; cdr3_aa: ASSELVSQGQPQH
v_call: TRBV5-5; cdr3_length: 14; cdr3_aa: ASSFGTALSTQPQH
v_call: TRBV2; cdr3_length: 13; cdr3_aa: ASSTWAPGNSPLH
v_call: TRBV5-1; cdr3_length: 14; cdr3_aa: ASSLPGLSSGNTIY
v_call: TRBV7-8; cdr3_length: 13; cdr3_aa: ASSRGQGVGQPQH
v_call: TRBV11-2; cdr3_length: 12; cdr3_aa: ASSVRGGQETQY
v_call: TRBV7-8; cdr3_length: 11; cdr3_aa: ASSYRDRTEAF
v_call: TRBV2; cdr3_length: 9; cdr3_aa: ASSEWQEAF
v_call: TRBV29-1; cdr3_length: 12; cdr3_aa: SVSGATSGETQY
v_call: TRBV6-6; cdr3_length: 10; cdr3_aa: ASSRSQGKQF
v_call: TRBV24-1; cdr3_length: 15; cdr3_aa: ATSDGTSGGSTDTQY
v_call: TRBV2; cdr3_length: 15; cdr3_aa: ASKANTGTGGNQPQH
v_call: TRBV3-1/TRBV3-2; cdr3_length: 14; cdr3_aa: ATMGQGVGFIYGYT
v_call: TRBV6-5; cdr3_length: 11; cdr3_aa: ASKTGEVGEAF
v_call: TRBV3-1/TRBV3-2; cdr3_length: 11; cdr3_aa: ASSLGGPTEAF